This entry lists 26 T cell receptor beta chains sequenced from one sample in a study of T cell repertoires in cytomegalovirus infection. TCRdb fed the reads into MiXCR, producing one record per CDR3 protein. Of about 830,000 distinct CDR3 sequences in the sample, less than 35% were seen once. Which antigens these TCRs recognize remains unknown. Sequenced material: cultured CD8+ T cells from PBMCs, taken from culture after CMV antigen stimulation. All receptors derive from a human donor in good health (CMV status not recorded). Some clones in this sample may be carry-over from other donors' samples.

The table lists this clonotype with many counts. The CDR3 loop reads CASINRGSEQFF. CDR3 nucleotides: TGTGCCAGCATCAACAGGGGTAGTGAGCAGTTCTTC. This chain links TRBV11-1 with TRBJ2-1; TRBD1 matches 7 bases. CDR1 SGHAT and CDR2 FQDESV come from the germline V gene (reference sequence). V lost 7 bases and J lost 9; bases outside the gene matches: 6. The CDR3 has 12 amino acids.

This rearrangement joins TRBV27 to TRBJ2-4, with TRBD1 identical over 9 bases. The V gene's germline CDR1 is MNHEY and CDR2 SMNVEV (reference sequence). This CDR3 is 15 amino acids long. The J segment lost 8 bases and the V segment lost 0 bases, leaving 5 bases of the junction unmatched. CDR3 in amino acids: CASSLSGQGLDIQYF. In DNA, the CDR3 is TGTGCCAGCAGTTTATCCGGACAGGGGCTTGACATTCAGTACTTC.

The V call is TRBV20-1, the J call TRBJ2-1, with a weak D call TRBD1 (6 bases). Germline V gene sequence: CDR1 DFQATT, CDR2 SNEGSKA (reference sequence). The germline V and J ends were trimmed by 6 bases and 4 bases, with 10 bases remaining between them. CDR3 size: 12 residues. CDR3 coding DNA: TGCAGTGCCCCGAGGGGGTACAATGAGCAGTTCTTC. Its translation: CSAPRGYNEQFF.

The chain combines TRBV7-9 with TRBJ2-7; possible D gene TRBD1, 6 bases. Per germline, CDR1 SEHNR and CDR2 FQNEAQ (reference sequence). The V gene lost 4 bases and the J gene lost 4 bases, with 17 bases spanning the gap. CDR3 size: 15 residues. CDR3 protein: CASSSSAGAHYEQYV. DNA of the CDR3: TGTGCCAGCAGCTCGTCGGCAGGGGCCCATTACGAGCAGTACGTC.

This clonotype was recorded a few times. The V and J genes are TRBV7-9 and TRBJ1-2; D perhaps matches TRBD1 (6 bases). Looked up from germline, CDR1 is SEHNR and CDR2 is FQNEAQ (reference sequence). Trimming left V 8 bases short and J 7 bases short, with 14 bases between. This CDR3 has 12 residues. The CDR3 loop reads CASAGQPGGYTF. Written as DNA, the CDR3 is TGTGCCAGCGCAGGACAGCCGGGTGGCTACACCTTC.

V gene TRBV25-1 combines with J gene TRBJ2-3; 8 bases are shared with TRBD1. Germline V gene sequence: CDR1 MGHDK, CDR2 SYGVNS. The CDR3 extends over 16 amino acids. V was clipped by 0 bases and J by 6 bases; unmatched bases: 8. In nucleotides, the CDR3 is TGTGCCAGCAGTGAATACTTCCAGCGGACAGGGGATACGCAGTATTTT. Residues: CASSEYFQRTGDTQYF.

This clonotype was observed a few times. The chain has TRBV6-5 and TRBJ2-7; D is unclear. CDR1 is MNHEY and CDR2 is SVGAGI in the germline V gene. Trimming stripped 2 bases from V and 5 bases from J, with 10 bases between. The CDR3 runs 13 residues. CDR3: CASSYRAWDEQYF. Here the CDR3 DNA reads TGTGCCAGCAGTTACAGGGCTTGGGACGAGCAGTACTTC.

The chain combines TRBV2 with TRBJ2-7; D unresolved. This CDR3 contains 11 residues. Germline CDR1 SNHLY, CDR2 FYNNEI. The CDR3 DNA reads as TGTGTCAGCAGCCCTAGCTACGAGCAGTACGTC. Amino acid sequence: CVSSPSYEQYV.

This clonotype was seen a handful of times. The CDR3 nucleotides read TGTGCCAGCAGTTTTTCGGGGGGCGATGGCTACACCTTC. Amino acids: CASSFSGGDGYTF. J is TRBJ1-2 and V is TRBV6-5; TRBD1 is a possible D gene (6 bases). The V and J ends lost 4 bases and 6 bases respectively, with 12 bases between them. Germline CDR1 MNHEY, CDR2 SVGAGI. This CDR3 comprises 13 residues.

This chain uses TRBV3-1 with TRBJ2-3; D possibly matches TRBD1 or TRBD2 (5 bases each). CDR3 length: 17 amino acids. Trimming left V 7 bases short and J 1 base short, with 21 bases between. Germline V gene lookup returns CDR1 LGHDT and CDR2 YNNKEL (reference sequence). As DNA, the CDR3 is TGTGCCAGCACCCGCGGAGTGGGGCTCGGGGGCACAGATACGCAGTATTTT. Protein product: CASTRGVGLGGTDTQYF.

The V call is TRBV28, the J call TRBJ2-5; D possibly corresponds to TRBD1 (6 bases). This CDR3 has 15 residues. Per the germline V gene, CDR1 is MDHEN and CDR2 is SYDVKM. V was pared by 5 bases and J by 1 base, with 14 bases between. CDR3 residues: CASSENRVPQETQYF. In DNA form, the CDR3 reads TGTGCCAGCAGTGAAAACAGGGTCCCCCAAGAGACCCAGTACTTC.

The V and J genes are TRBV19 and TRBJ2-2; D not certain. This CDR3 region has 11 residues. Trimming removed 7 bases from V and 5 bases from J, with 5 bases in between. Germline-derived CDR1 and CDR2 are LNHDA and SQIVND (reference sequence). The CDR3 is CASIQTGELFF. The CDR3 DNA sequence: TGTGCCAGTATCCAAACCGGGGAGCTGTTTTTT.

The rearrangement uses TRBV6-1 and TRBJ2-7; 9 bases match TRBD1. The CDR3 consists of 15 residues. CDR1 MNHNS and CDR2 SASEGT come from the germline V gene. The J segment lost 6 bases and the V segment lost 1 base, leaving 7 bases of the junction unmatched. The CDR3 region has the DNA TGTGCCAGCAGTGAAGGGGGGACAGGGCCCGCCGAGCAGTACTTC. Translation gives CASSEGGTGPAEQYF.

This clonotype was seen a handful of times. V and J are TRBV12-3 or TRBV12-4 and TRBJ1-1; maybe TRBD1 (6 bases). V gave up 6 bases and J gave up 1 base, with 12 bases separating them. This CDR3 contains 14 residues. The CDR3 loop reads CASSQTGPNTEAFF. For the CDR3, the DNA is TGTGCCAGCAGCCAGACAGGACCGAACACTGAAGCTTTCTTT.

This clonotype was detected only a few times. The chain uses TRBV7-6 and TRBJ1-3; D is uncertain. This CDR3 is 15 amino acids long. Germline lookup yields CDR1 SGHVS and CDR2 FNYEAQ. The V end was cut by 7 bases, the J end by 4 bases, with 17 bases between. The CDR3 nucleotides read TGTGCCAGCACCCTGGGGTCGTACTCAGGAAACACCATATATTTT. Its translation: CASTLGSYSGNTIYF.

The V and J genes are TRBV4-1 and TRBJ2-1; 7 positions agree with TRBD1. Germline CDR1 MGHRA, CDR2 YSYEKL. Trimming at V came to 1 base and at J to 7 bases, leaving 10 bases not matched to a gene. CDR3 length equals 16 residues. CDR3 sequence (DNA): TGCGCCAGCAGCCAAGGGCAACAGGGGCGCGGAAATGAGCAGTTCTTC. Residues: CASSQGQQGRGNEQFF.

To note about this clonotype: A clone one base away is much larger, so this may be a read error. This chain's CDR3 is CGSSLELPGQQETQYF. CDR3 coding DNA: TGTGGCAGCAGCTTAGAACTCCCGGGACAGCAAGAGACCCAGTACTTC. The chain combines TRBV7-6 with TRBJ2-5, with 7 bases matching TRBD1. The CDR3 sequence is 16 residues long. Germline lookup yields CDR1 SGHVS and CDR2 FNYEAQ.

This clonotype has only a few counts. The chain couples TRBV12-3 or TRBV12-4 to TRBJ1-2; D gene unclear. This CDR3 has 15 residues. The germline V and J ends were trimmed by 1 base and 6 bases, with 15 bases remaining between them. The CDR3 region is CASSLDSGPVDGYTF. The CDR3 region has the DNA TGTGCCAGCAGTTTAGATAGTGGGCCTGTGGATGGCTACACCTTC.

CDR3 loop: CASSPGTSGVTSTDTQYF. CDR3 in DNA: TGTGCCAGCAGCCCGGGGACTAGCGGAGTTACTAGCACAGATACGCAGTATTTT. The gene calls are TRBV7-6 and TRBJ2-3; 11 bases are shared with TRBD2. Germline V gene lookup returns CDR1 SGHVS and CDR2 FNYEAQ. The CDR3 is made up of 18 amino acids. V trimming: 5 bases; J trimming: 0 bases; junction bases outside the gene matches: 10.

This clonotype was detected only a few times. The J gene is TRBJ2-2, the V gene TRBV12-3 or TRBV12-4; TRBD2 might be the D (6 bases). The CDR3 consists of 16 residues. V lost 8 bases and J 0 bases, leaving 16 bases between the germline ends. The CDR3 DNA reads as TGTGCCAGCCGACATCTCGGGGGATCGAACACCGGGGAGCTGTTTTTT. It codes for CASRHLGGSNTGELFF.

A few counts support this clonotype. The rearrangement links TRBV7-9 to TRBJ1-2; no firm D call. Germline lookup yields CDR1 SEHNR and CDR2 FQNEAQ (reference sequence). The CDR3 has 15 residues. V was pared by 6 bases and J by 8 bases, with 22 bases between. The CDR3, as DNA: TGTGCCAGCAGAAGGGATAGGACCCCCGGTGAGGGCTACACCTTC. As protein: CASRRDRTPGEGYTF.

The sample holds many counts of this clonotype. V usage is TRBV7-2 and J usage is TRBJ2-7; perhaps TRBD2 as D (6 bases). Germline V lookup: CDR1 SGHTA, CDR2 FQGNSA. V dropped 5 bases and J dropped 2 bases, with 19 bases sitting between them. This CDR3 contains 16 residues. The CDR3 spells CASSPEEGTGAYEQYF. DNA for the CDR3: TGTGCCAGCAGCCCTGAGGAGGGGACTGGAGCCTACGAGCAGTACTTC.

CDR3 nucleotides: TGTGCCAGTCGTGGCAGCTTGCAAGAGACCCAGTACTTC. This codes for CASRGSLQETQYF. V gene TRBV19 combines with J gene TRBJ2-5; D gene ambiguous. The CDR3 runs to 13 residues. Germline V CDR1 and CDR2: LNHDA, SQIVND (reference sequence). With 8 bases removed from V and 2 bases from J, the gap between germline ends came to 12 bases.

The chain carries TRBV11-1 and TRBJ2-2, with a weak D call TRBD1 (6 bases). The germline V gene encodes CDR1 SGHAT and CDR2 FQDESV (reference sequence). CDR3 length equals 12 residues. V lost 7 bases and J 6 bases, leaving 9 bases between the germline ends. In DNA, the CDR3 is TGTGCCAGCACCCACAGGGCCGGGGAGCTGTTTTTT. Encoded protein: CASTHRAGELFF.

The chain uses TRBV27 and TRBJ1-6; D is ambiguous. Germline V gene sequence: CDR1 MNHEY, CDR2 SMNVEV (reference sequence). This CDR3 has 15 residues. V was clipped by 1 base and J by 9 bases, with 13 bases between them. The CDR3 region is CASSLLVDGGSPLHF. The CDR3 DNA sequence: TGTGCCAGCAGTTTATTAGTGGACGGAGGTTCACCCCTCCACTTT.

Ten or more counts support this clonotype. V and J are TRBV7-6 and TRBJ2-6; D gene ambiguous. V was pared by 1 base and J by 3 bases, with 7 bases between. Germline CDR1 and CDR2: SGHVS and FNYEAQ. The CDR3 extends over 15 amino acids. CDR3 coding DNA: TGTGCCAGCAGCTTAGGACAAGTTGGGGCCAACGTCCTGACTTTC. This codes for CASSLGQVGANVLTF.